Here is one TCR beta chain with its context. Libraries were prepared by immunoSEQ multiplex PCR; TCRdb keeps only in-frame clonotypes and omits some of them. The data show about 36,000 clones, 75% to 95% seen once. The CDR3 is made up of 14 amino acids. V was shortened by 6 bases and J by 5 bases, with 14 bases between the two germline ends. Germline CDR1 is MNHEY and CDR2 is SMNVEV (reference sequence). The source of the sample is a study of T cell changes during pregnancy in multiple sclerosis. The chain is built from TRBV27 and TRBJ1-5, with D possibly matching TRBD1 (6 bases). The receptor was isolated from a female donor in good health, enrolled as a control in a pregnancy study. The specimen comprised CD4+ T cells from peripheral blood mononuclear cells, sampled in the second trimester of pregnancy. The DNA for the CDR3 is TGTGCCAGCAGCCCGGGGCGGGGGCATCAGCCCCAGCATTTT. Protein sequence: CASSPGRGHQPQHF.